This is a list of T cell receptor beta chains from one sample in a study of early T cells in non-severe SARS-CoV-2 infection. In TCRdb, the 5' RACE reads were re-called with MiXCR into one record per CDR3 protein. The sample consists of tens of thousands of distinct CDR3 sequences, around 13% of them appearing once. This sample comprised whole blood, obtained at baseline. Every receptor here comes from an adult who was a healthcare worker with PCR-confirmed SARS-CoV-2 infection or an uninfected control (not recorded which). The CDR3 runs from the conserved cysteine through the conserved F or W. A D gene is named only where the DNA matches it firmly. A clone size is listed for some rows: how often the clone was seen (once, few, many), or a class if it is expanded.

clone_size,d_call,j_call,v_call,cdr3_aa,cdr3_nt
medium-sized,.,TRBJ2-1,TRBV7-9,CASSLDGAYNEQFF,TGTGCCAGCAGCTTAGACGGCGCCTACAATGAGCAGTTCTTC
few,.,TRBJ2-3,TRBV30,CAWSAALPGTDTQYF,TGTGCCTGGAGTGCGGCCCTCCCTGGCACAGATACGCAGTATTTT
few,.,TRBJ1-1,TRBV9,CASSPDARARMNTEAFF,TGTGCCAGCAGCCCGGACGCCAGGGCACGGATGAACACTGAAGCTTTCTTT
many,TRBD2,TRBJ2-1,TRBV28,CASSPTSGRREQFF,TGTGCCAGCAGTCCAACTAGCGGGAGACGGGAGCAGTTCTTC
few,.,TRBJ2-2,TRBV7-9,CASSFSTGRGGELFF,TGTGCCAGCAGCTTCTCGACTGGTCGCGGCGGGGAGCTGTTTTTT
.,TRBD1,TRBJ2-7,TRBV27,CASSFGRQGPNYEQYF,TGTGCCAGCAGTTTTGGGAGACAGGGTCCGAACTACGAGCAGTACTTC
.,.,TRBJ2-3,TRBV24-1,CATSDPGPISTDTQYF,TGTGCCACCAGTGATCCGGGACCCATCAGCACAGATACGCAGTATTTT
few,TRBD2,TRBJ2-3,TRBV19,CASTYGGGTDTQYF,TGTGCCAGTACCTATGGGGGGGGCACAGATACGCAGTATTTT
.,TRBD2,TRBJ2-2,TRBV24-1,CATSDPWTSGSIAGELFF,TGTGCCACCAGTGACCCCTGGACTAGCGGGAGTATTGCCGGGGAGCTGTTTTTT
few,.,TRBJ1-5,TRBV18,CASSPGDLSNQPQHF,TGTGCCAGCTCCCCCGGGGACCTGAGCAATCAGCCCCAGCATTTT
many,TRBD2,TRBJ2-1,TRBV5-1,CASSLEGSGGYNEQFF,TGCGCCAGCAGCTTGGAGGGTAGCGGGGGATACAATGAGCAGTTCTTC
.,.,TRBJ1-2,TRBV13,CASSLTVGGYTF,TGTGCCAGCAGCCTGACCGTAGGGGGCTACACCTTC
few,TRBD1,TRBJ2-7,TRBV7-2,CASSLDRSSYEQYF,TGTGCCAGCAGCTTGGACAGGTCCTCCTACGAGCAGTACTTC
many,.,TRBJ2-1,TRBV29-1,CSVSSDEQFF,TGCAGCGTTTCCAGCGATGAGCAGTTCTTC
many,.,TRBJ1-1,TRBV29-1,CSVEDPTEAFF,TGCAGCGTTGAAGATCCCACTGAAGCTTTCTTT
many,TRBD2,TRBJ2-3,TRBV4-2,CASSQGLADRGRDTQYF,TGTGCCAGCAGCCAAGGACTAGCGGACCGCGGGAGAGATACGCAGTATTTT
.,.,TRBJ2-7,TRBV12-3/TRBV12-4,CASSLRQGYEQYF,TGTGCCAGCAGTTTAAGGCAGGGTTACGAGCAGTACTTC
few,TRBD2,TRBJ2-1,TRBV5-4,CASSPPTSENEQFF,TGTGCCAGCAGCCCCCCGACTAGCGAGAATGAGCAGTTCTTC
.,.,TRBJ1-3,TRBV9,CASLDTNSNTIYF,TGTGCCAGCTTGGACACAAATTCAAACACCATATATTTT
few,TRBD1,TRBJ2-7,TRBV7-9,CASSPRTGASSYEQYF,TGTGCCAGCAGCCCGAGGACAGGGGCTAGCTCCTACGAGCAGTACTTC
.,.,TRBJ1-6,TRBV7-9,CASSFATSPLHF,TGTGCCAGCAGCTTCGCAACTTCACCCCTCCACTTT
.,.,TRBJ1-5,TRBV6-1,CASSEGALGNKPQHF,TGTGCCAGCAGTGAAGGGGCGTTAGGAAATAAGCCCCAGCATTTT
.,TRBD1,TRBJ1-1,TRBV27,CASSLKGAGTEAFF,TGTGCCAGCAGTTTAAAGGGGGCTGGTACTGAAGCTTTCTTT
few,TRBD2,TRBJ2-2,TRBV7-9,CASSLTLAGENTGELFF,TGTGCCAGCAGCTTGACACTAGCGGGAGAGAACACCGGGGAGCTGTTTTTT
many,TRBD1,TRBJ1-4,TRBV3-1,CASSQAGGGEKLFF,TGTGCCAGCAGCCAAGCAGGGGGAGGTGAAAAACTGTTTTTT
.,TRBD1,TRBJ2-5,TRBV7-2,CASSPRDRGETQYF,TGTGCCAGCAGCCCCCGGGACAGGGGTGAGACCCAGTACTTC
few,.,TRBJ2-7,TRBV28,CASSFDGGSYEQYF,TGTGCCAGCAGTTTTGACGGGGGTTCCTACGAGCAGTACTTC
few,TRBD1,TRBJ1-2,TRBV20-1,CSARGTGDYGYTF,TGCAGTGCTAGAGGTACAGGGGACTATGGCTACACCTTC
many,.,TRBJ2-1,TRBV20-1,CSARLHSSYNEQFF,TGCAGTGCTAGGTTACACTCCTCCTACAATGAGCAGTTCTTC
few,TRBD2,TRBJ2-1,TRBV19,CASSIGLAAQFF,TGTGCCAGTAGTATAGGACTAGCGGCCCAGTTCTTC
few,TRBD2,TRBJ2-5,TRBV5-1,CASSLGLAGYQETQYF,TGCGCCAGCAGCCTGGGACTAGCGGGATACCAAGAGACCCAGTACTTC
few,.,TRBJ2-5,TRBV7-6,CASSLGQEVSQYF,TGTGCCAGCAGCTTAGGACAGGAAGTGAGCCAGTACTTC
many,.,TRBJ2-7,TRBV7-9,CASSLAPSEQYF,TGTGCCAGCAGCTTAGCACCCTCCGAGCAGTACTTC
.,.,TRBJ1-5,TRBV5-8,CASRTELYSNQPQHF,TGTGCCAGCAGGACAGAGCTTTATAGCAATCAGCCCCAGCATTTT
.,TRBD1,TRBJ1-1,TRBV18,CASSPEDRLDAFF,TGTGCCAGCTCACCAGAGGACAGGCTAGACGCTTTCTTT
many,TRBD2,TRBJ2-1,TRBV7-9,CASSFKAGENEQFF,TGTGCCAGCAGCTTTAAAGCGGGAGAGAATGAGCAGTTCTTC
.,TRBD2,TRBJ2-1,TRBV3-1,CASSPRGLAGNEQFF,TGTGCCAGCAGCCCCCGGGGACTAGCGGGGAATGAGCAGTTCTTC
few,TRBD2,TRBJ2-1,TRBV27,CASTPSPGLAPGGVFF,TGTGCCAGCACACCTTCACCGGGACTAGCCCCCGGGGGTGTGTTCTTC
many,.,TRBJ2-5,TRBV11-2,CASSLYGGLQETQYF,TGTGCCAGCAGCTTATACGGCGGACTCCAAGAGACCCAGTACTTC
many,.,TRBJ2-7,TRBV29-1,CSVGPGWEQYF,TGCAGCGTTGGGCCAGGGTGGGAGCAGTACTTC
many,TRBD2,TRBJ2-3,TRBV27,CASSLRRGLAGVGTGTDTQYF,TGTGCCAGCAGTTTACGGCGGGGACTAGCGGGAGTAGGAACGGGCACAGATACGCAGTATTTT
.,TRBD1,TRBJ1-2,TRBV28,CASSLLAGGPNYGYTF,TGTGCCAGCAGTTTATTGGCAGGGGGACCCAACTATGGCTACACCTTC
few,.,TRBJ2-5,TRBV3-1,CASSRRGLDSAETQYF,TGTGCCAGCAGCCGGAGGGGGTTGGACTCGGCGGAGACCCAGTACTTC
few,TRBD2,TRBJ2-7,TRBV20-1,CSASAGTSIKYEQYF,TGCAGTGCTAGTGCTGGGACTAGTATAAAGTACGAGCAGTACTTC
many,.,TRBJ1-5,TRBV28,CASSKQGYSNQPQHF,TGTGCCAGCAGCAAACAGGGATATAGCAATCAGCCCCAGCATTTT